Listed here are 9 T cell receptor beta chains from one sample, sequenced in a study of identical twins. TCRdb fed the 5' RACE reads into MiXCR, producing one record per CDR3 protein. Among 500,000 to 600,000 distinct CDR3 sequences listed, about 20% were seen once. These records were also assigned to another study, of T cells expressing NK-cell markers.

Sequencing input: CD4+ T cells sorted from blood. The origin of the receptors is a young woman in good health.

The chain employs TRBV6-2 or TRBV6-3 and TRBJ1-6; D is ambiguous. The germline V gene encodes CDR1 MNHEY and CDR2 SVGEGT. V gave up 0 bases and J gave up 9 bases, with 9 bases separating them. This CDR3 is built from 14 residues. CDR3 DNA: TGTGCCAGCAGTTACTCGATACAGATTTCACCCCTCCACTTT. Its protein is CASSYSIQISPLHF.

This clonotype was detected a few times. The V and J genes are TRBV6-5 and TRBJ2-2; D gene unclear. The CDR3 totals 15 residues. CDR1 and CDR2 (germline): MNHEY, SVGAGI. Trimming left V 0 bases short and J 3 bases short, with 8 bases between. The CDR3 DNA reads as TGTGCCAGCAGTTACTCGGTCAGCTACACCGGGGAGCTGTTTTTT. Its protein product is CASSYSVSYTGELFF.

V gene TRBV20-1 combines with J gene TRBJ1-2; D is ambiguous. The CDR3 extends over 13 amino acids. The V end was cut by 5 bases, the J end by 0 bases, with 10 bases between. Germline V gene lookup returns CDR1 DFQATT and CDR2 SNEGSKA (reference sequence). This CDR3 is CSAANLANYGYTF. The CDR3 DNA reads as TGCAGTGCTGCGAACCTAGCTAACTATGGCTACACCTTC.

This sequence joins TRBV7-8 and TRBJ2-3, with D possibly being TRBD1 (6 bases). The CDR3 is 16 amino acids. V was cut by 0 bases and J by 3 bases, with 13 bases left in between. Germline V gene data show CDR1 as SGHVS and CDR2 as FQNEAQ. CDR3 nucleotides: TGTGCCAGCAGCTTAGCGGCGAACAGGGCGACAGATACGCAGTATTTT. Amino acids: CASSLAANRATDTQYF.

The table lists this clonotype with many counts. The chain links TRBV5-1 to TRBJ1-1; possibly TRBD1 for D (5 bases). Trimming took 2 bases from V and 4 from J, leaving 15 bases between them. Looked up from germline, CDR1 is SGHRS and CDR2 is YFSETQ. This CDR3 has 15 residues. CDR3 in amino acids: CASSLAHQGGTEAFF. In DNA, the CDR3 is TGCGCCAGCAGCTTAGCCCACCAGGGTGGCACTGAAGCTTTCTTT.

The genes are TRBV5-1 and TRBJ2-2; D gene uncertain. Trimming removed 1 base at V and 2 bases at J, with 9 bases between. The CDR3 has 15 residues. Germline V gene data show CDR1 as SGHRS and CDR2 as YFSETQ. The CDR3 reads CASSLSDRNTGELFF. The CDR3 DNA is TGCGCCAGCAGCTTGAGCGACCGAAACACCGGGGAGCTGTTTTTT.

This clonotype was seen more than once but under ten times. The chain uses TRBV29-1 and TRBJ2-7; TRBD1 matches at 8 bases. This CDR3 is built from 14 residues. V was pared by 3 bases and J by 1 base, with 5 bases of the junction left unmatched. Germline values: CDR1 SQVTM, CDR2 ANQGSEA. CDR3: CSVDRRGPSYEQYF. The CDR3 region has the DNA TGCAGCGTTGATCGCAGGGGGCCTTCCTACGAGCAGTACTTC.

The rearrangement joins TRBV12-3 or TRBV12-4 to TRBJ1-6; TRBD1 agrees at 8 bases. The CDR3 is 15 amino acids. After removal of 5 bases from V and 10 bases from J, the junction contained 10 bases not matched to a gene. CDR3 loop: CASSQSGTGTSPLHF. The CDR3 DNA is TGTGCCAGCAGTCAGTCCGGGACAGGAACGTCACCCCTCCACTTT.

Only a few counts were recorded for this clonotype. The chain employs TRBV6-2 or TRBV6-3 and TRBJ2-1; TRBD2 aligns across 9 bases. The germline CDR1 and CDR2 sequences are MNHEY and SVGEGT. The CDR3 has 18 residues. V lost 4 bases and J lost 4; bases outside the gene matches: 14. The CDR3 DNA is TGTGCCAGCAGTTTCGACCCCACGAACAGCGGGAGGTACAATGAGCAGTTCTTC. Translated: CASSFDPTNSGRYNEQFF.